The present entry profiles one TCR beta chain with its context. Germline CDR1 is MNHNS and CDR2 is SASEGT. The CDR3 sequence is 13 residues long. V was shortened by 4 bases and J by 6 bases, with 10 bases between the two germline ends. This sample was taken from a study of shared clonotypes between healthy human individuals. The table came from immunoSEQ multiplex PCR; TCRdb's copy has only in-frame clones and leaves some out. This sample has about half a million clones, with less than 80% found just once. The TCR sequence derives from a woman between 40 and 50 years old in good health. Some clones in this sample may be carry-over from other donors' samples. Sequences were obtained from PBMCs. The J gene is TRBJ2-1, the V gene TRBV6-1; D is possibly TRBD2 (5 bases). CDR3 amino acids: CASSVRGANEQFF. CDR3 coding DNA: TGTGCCAGCAGTGTTCGGGGTGCCAATGAGCAGTTCTTC.